This TCR beta chain was observed in a study of T cell responses to AZD1222 COVID-19 vaccine. Notes on the study in general: The peak T cell response came first, and repertoires were sampled only after it. The sample set comprised mostly white British donors with more females, and clonal diversity was possibly underestimated. Just a handful of AZD1222 recipients were seropositive at baseline. The breadth and depth of Spike-specific TCRs increased once two AZD1222 doses had been given.

Sequencing used immunoSEQ multiplex PCR; TCRdb keeps in-frame clones, though not all of them. The data contain 50,000 to 65,000 clones, about 93% of them seen just once; the ten biggest clones take up approximately 6%. Worth noting for this clone: Its antigen is unknown.

Trimming left V 2 bases short and J 6 bases short, with 6 bases between. Germline V gene lookup returns CDR1 SQVTM and CDR2 ANQGSEA. This CDR3 is 11 amino acids long. The sequence came from an adult who received the MenACWY meningococcal vaccine as a control. The sequencing used peripheral blood, collected 28 days after the second dose of the MenACWY control vaccine. V gene TRBV29-1 combines with J gene TRBJ2-3; TRBD1 might be the D (5 bases). CDR3 nucleotide sequence: TGCAGCGTTGAACCAGGGGATACGCAGTATTTT. Translated, it gives CSVEPGDTQYF.